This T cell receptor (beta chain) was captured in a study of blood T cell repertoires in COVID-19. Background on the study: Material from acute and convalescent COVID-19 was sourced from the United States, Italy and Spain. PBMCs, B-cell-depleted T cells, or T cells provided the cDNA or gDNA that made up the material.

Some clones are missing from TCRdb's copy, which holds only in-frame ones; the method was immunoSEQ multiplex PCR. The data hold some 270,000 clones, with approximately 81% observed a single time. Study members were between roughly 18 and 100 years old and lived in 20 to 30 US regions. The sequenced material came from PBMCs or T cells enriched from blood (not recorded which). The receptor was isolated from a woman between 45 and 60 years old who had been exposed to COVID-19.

In DNA, the CDR3 is TGTGCCAGCAGTTCTCGGGGGTGGGCTACTGAAGCTTTCTTT. As protein: CASSSRGWATEAFF. The genes are TRBV27 and TRBJ1-1; D perhaps matches TRBD1 (5 bases). Germline V gene sequence: CDR1 MNHEY, CDR2 SMNVEV (reference sequence). With 4 bases removed from V and 5 bases from J, the gap between germline ends came to 14 bases. The CDR3 has 14 amino acids.